This passage covers 24 T cell receptor beta chains from one sample sequenced in a study of blood T cell repertoires in COVID-19. Assay used: immunoSEQ multiplex PCR; TCRdb lists only in-frame clones, some missing. The sample has 300,000 to 450,000 clones, more than 75% seen once. The sequenced sample was PBMCs or T cells enriched from blood (not recorded which). The receptor set was obtained from a woman between 18 and 29 years old who had recovered from COVID-19.

A word on this clone: Different DNA sequences within this sample yield the same CDR3. This chain links TRBV19 with TRBJ1-2, with 7 positions matching TRBD1. J was trimmed by 5 bases and V by 8 bases; bases with no gene match: 5. The CDR3 length is 12 residues. Germline V lookup: CDR1 LNHDA, CDR2 SQIVND (reference sequence). This CDR3 reads CASRTGDYGYTF. The DNA for the CDR3 is TGTGCCAGTCGCACAGGGGATTATGGCTACACCTTC.

The chain recombines TRBV6-6 with TRBJ2-3; 9 bases align to TRBD2. Looked up from germline, CDR1 is MNHNY and CDR2 is SVGAGI (reference sequence). This CDR3 has 16 residues. V lost 2 bases and J lost 1; bases outside the gene matches: 4. The CDR3 sequence: CASSYERGARTDTQYF. The DNA of the CDR3 is TGTGCCAGCAGTTACGAGCGGGGGGCCCGCACAGATACGCAGTATTTT.

The J gene is TRBJ1-2, the V gene TRBV28; D might be TRBD1 (6 bases). Trimming shortened V by 8 bases and J by 4 bases, and 14 bases separated the two germline ends. The CDR3 is made up of 13 amino acids. In germline, CDR1 is MDHEN, CDR2 SYDVKM. Written as DNA, the CDR3 is TGTGCCAGCGGGCAACAGGGAAGCTATGGCTACACCTTC. This encodes CASGQQGSYGYTF.

The chain has TRBV9 and TRBJ2-6; D possibly corresponds to TRBD1 (5 bases). In germline, CDR1 is SGDLS, CDR2 YYNGEE. This CDR3 has 15 amino acids. V gave up 2 bases and J gave up 1 base, with 7 bases separating them. The chain's CDR3 is CASSVQGSGANVLTF. The CDR3 nucleotides read TGTGCCAGCAGCGTTCAGGGATCTGGGGCCAACGTCCTGACTTTC.

This clone was observed a few times. The CDR3 loop reads CASSLSPSGGLDGYTF. DNA of the CDR3: TGTGCCAGCAGTTTATCCCCCTCCGGAGGGTTAGATGGCTACACCTTC. This chain joins TRBV27 and TRBJ1-2; D gene uncertain. From germline, CDR1 is MNHEY and CDR2 SMNVEV (reference sequence). The CDR3 sequence is 16 residues long. With 0 bases removed from V and 6 bases from J, the gap between germline ends came to 17 bases.

This chain connects TRBV4-1 to TRBJ2-1; maybe TRBD1 (6 bases). The V and J ends lost 4 bases and 9 bases respectively, with 19 bases between them. The V gene's germline CDR1 is MGHRA and CDR2 YSYEKL. This CDR3 has 15 amino acids. The DNA of the CDR3 is TGCGCCAGCAGCCGAGGGGACACGGCCGGCAGTGAGCAGTTCTTC. Residues: CASSRGDTAGSEQFF.

V usage is TRBV2 and J usage is TRBJ1-1; TRBD1 agrees at 10 bases. This CDR3 is 16 amino acids long. The trim removed 6 bases at V and 0 bases at J, leaving 7 bases unmatched. Germline values: CDR1 SNHLY, CDR2 FYNNEI. In DNA, the CDR3 is TGTGCCAGCAGACCCGACAGGGGGCGGTTGAACACTGAAGCTTTCTTT. Translating gives CASRPDRGRLNTEAFF.

This rearrangement joins TRBV7-9 to TRBJ2-2; maybe TRBD2 (5 bases). This CDR3 has 15 residues. Germline assignment: CDR1 SEHNR and CDR2 FQNEAQ (reference sequence). Between the trimmed V and J ends, which lost 4 bases and 0 bases, there was a span of 9 bases. The DNA of the CDR3 is TGTGCCAGCAGCTCCGAGGGAACGAACACCGGGGAGCTGTTTTTT. It yields the protein CASSSEGTNTGELFF. Supplemented by reference TRBV7-9 and TRBJ2-2, the full variable domain reads DTGVSQNPRHKITKRGQNVTFRCDPISEHNRLYWYRQTLGQGPEFLTYFQNEAQLEKSRLLSDRFSAERPKGSFSTLEIQRTEQGDSAMYLCASSSEGTNTGELFFGEGSRLTVL.

This clone was detected once. This rearrangement joins TRBV6-1 to TRBJ1-5; unclear D gene. V lost 2 bases, J lost 7 bases, and 27 bases lay in between. The CDR3 extends over 19 amino acids. The V gene's germline CDR1 is MNHNS and CDR2 SASEGT. The CDR3 DNA sequence: TGTGCCAGCAGTGAACGGGAGGGCGGCAGTGCCCTTCCCCAACAGCCCCAGCATTTT. Translating it yields CASSEREGGSALPQQPQHF.

The rearrangement uses TRBV5-1 and TRBJ1-6; D remains unclear. This CDR3 region has 13 residues. V was trimmed by 0 bases and J by 8 bases, leaving 6 bases between them. CDR1 and CDR2 (germline): SGHRS, YFSETQ. The CDR3 region has the DNA TGCGCCAGCAGCTTGGGCGGTGATTCACCCCTCCACTTT. Its translation is CASSLGGDSPLHF.

This chain connects TRBV18 to TRBJ2-7; D is possibly TRBD2 (6 bases). This CDR3 has 13 residues. V dropped 3 bases and J dropped 3 bases, with 9 bases sitting between them. Germline V gene data show CDR1 as KGHSH and CDR2 as LQKENI. The CDR3 is CASSPEGLYEQYF. CDR3 DNA sequence: TGTGCCAGCTCACCGGAGGGACTCTACGAGCAGTACTTC.

V is TRBV6-5 and J is TRBJ1-1, with D hard to call. The CDR3 spans 14 residues. Germline loops: CDR1 MNHEY, CDR2 SVGAGI. Trimming took off 6 bases at V and 3 bases at J, with 14 bases between the two ends. The CDR3 is CASRRELVYTEAFF. The CDR3 DNA reads as TGTGCCAGCAGGAGGGAGTTGGTGTACACTGAAGCTTTCTTT.

This chain connects TRBV4-3 to TRBJ2-6, with D uncertain. In germline, CDR1 is LGHNA, CDR2 YSLEER. This CDR3 contains 16 residues. Trimming cost V 0 bases and J 2 bases, with 8 bases left between them. CDR3 DNA sequence: TGCGCCAGCAGCCAAGATTTTACAGCTGGGGCCAACGTCCTGACTTTC. Its translation: CASSQDFTAGANVLTF.

The chain links TRBV18 to TRBJ2-5; D is ambiguous. V was pared by 5 bases and J by 2 bases, with 3 bases between. The germline V gene has CDR1 KGHSH and CDR2 LQKENI. CDR3 size: 11 residues. The CDR3 loop reads CASSEQETQYF. Written as DNA, the CDR3 is TGTGCCAGCTCAGAGCAAGAGACCCAGTACTTC. The complete variable domain, with remaining parts taken from reference TRBV18 and TRBJ2-5, reads NAGVMQNPRHLVRRRGQEARLRCSPMKGHSHVYWYRQLPEEGLKFMVYLQKENIIDESGMPKERFSAEFPKEGPSILRIQQVVRGDSAAYFCASSEQETQYFGPGTRLLVL.

The V call is TRBV6-5, the J call TRBJ2-5; TRBD2 matches at 8 bases. V shed 4 bases and J 1 base; nucleotides not matched to a gene: 5. Germline lookup yields CDR1 MNHEY and CDR2 SVGAGI. CDR3 length: 15 residues. For the CDR3, the DNA is TGTGCCAGCAGTTGGATAGCGGGGCGCCAAGAGACCCAGTACTTC. Residues: CASSWIAGRQETQYF.

J is TRBJ1-2 and V is TRBV28; no clear D. V lost 10 bases, J lost 0 bases, and 9 bases lay in between. This CDR3 has 12 residues. Germline values: CDR1 MDHEN, CDR2 SYDVKM. CDR3 coding DNA: TGTGCCACCAGGTCGGCTAACTATGGCTACACCTTC. Encoded protein: CATRSANYGYTF.

There are a few counts of this clone. The rearrangement uses TRBV6-6 and TRBJ1-5, with TRBD1 matching 10 bases. The CDR3 length is 16 residues. The germline gives CDR1 MNHNY, CDR2 SVGAGI (reference sequence). V was pared by 2 bases and J by 0 bases, with 1 base of the junction left unmatched. CDR3: CASSYGDRGSNQPQHF. The CDR3 DNA is TGTGCCAGCAGTTACGGGGACAGGGGTAGCAATCAGCCCCAGCATTTT.

V and J are TRBV16 and TRBJ1-6, with D possibly being TRBD1 (6 bases). V was clipped by 4 bases and J by 9 bases, with 10 bases between them. Germline CDR1 is KGHSY and CDR2 is FQNENV. CDR3 length: 13 residues. CDR3 region: CASSPGQISPLHF. In DNA form, the CDR3 reads TGTGCCAGCAGCCCCGGACAGATTTCACCCCTCCACTTT. The entire variable domain, with the rest obtained from reference TRBV16 and TRBJ1-6, is as follows: GEEVAQTPKHLVRGEGQKAKLYCAPIKGHSYVFWYQQVLKNEFKFLISFQNENVFDETGMPKERFSAKCLPNSPCSLEIQATKLEDSAVYFCASSPGQISPLHFGNGTRLTVT.

The V gene is TRBV18, the J gene TRBJ2-7; D gene uncertain. The length of the CDR3 is 13 residues. Trimming took 2 bases from V and 1 from J, leaving 6 bases between them. The germline gives CDR1 KGHSH, CDR2 LQKENI. The CDR3 sequence: CASSPTSSYEQYF. CDR3 in DNA: TGTGCCAGCTCACCAACATCTTCCTACGAGCAGTACTTC.

This rearrangement joins TRBV19 to TRBJ2-2; 10 bases match TRBD1. The length of the CDR3 is 17 residues. Germline lookup yields CDR1 LNHDA and CDR2 SQIVND (reference sequence). The V and J ends lost 5 bases and 6 bases, in that order; junction bases with no gene match: 12. CDR3 sequence reads: CASSRLRDRGPPGELFF. CDR3 DNA: TGTGCCAGTAGTCGTTTGCGGGACAGGGGTCCCCCCGGGGAGCTGTTTTTT.

The chain is built from TRBV9 and TRBJ1-1, with TRBD1 as a possible D gene (5 bases). This CDR3 has 15 residues. Germline assignment: CDR1 SGDLS and CDR2 YYNGEE. The V end lost 3 bases, the J end lost 5 bases, and 17 bases lay between the germline ends. CDR3 in amino acids: CASSASTVLGTEAFF. CDR3 DNA: TGTGCCAGCAGCGCCTCGACAGTACTCGGAACTGAAGCTTTCTTT.

This rearrangement joins TRBV15 to TRBJ2-2, with TRBD1 matching 7 bases. The CDR3 is made up of 16 amino acids. With V trimmed by 3 bases and J by 2 bases, 6 bases remained unmatched. Germline values: CDR1 LNHNV, CDR2 YYDKDF (reference sequence). The CDR3 DNA sequence: TGTGCCACCAGCAGTCCCTGGGACAGAAACACCGGGGAGCTGTTTTTT. This codes for CATSSPWDRNTGELFF.

This clone was seen once. The V call is TRBV28, the J call TRBJ2-1, with 9 positions matching TRBD2. The V segment lost 1 base and the J segment 2 bases; nucleotides outside the gene matches: 3. Per the germline V gene, CDR1 is MDHEN and CDR2 is SYDVKM. The CDR3 is made up of 16 amino acids. In DNA, the CDR3 is TGTGCCAGCAGTTTATTGGCGGGGGGGCCCTACAATGAGCAGTTCTTC. Protein sequence: CASSLLAGGPYNEQFF. Together with reference TRBV28 and TRBJ2-1, the CDR3 gives the full variable domain: DVKVTQSSRYLVKRTGEKVFLECVQDMDHENMFWYRQDPGLGLRLIYFSYDVKMKEKGDIPEGYSVSREKKERFSLILESASTNQTSMYLCASSLLAGGPYNEQFFGPGTRLTVL.

Concerning this clone itself: The same CDR3 can be traced to other DNA sequences in this sample. V is TRBV10-3 and J is TRBJ1-1; weak D call: TRBD1 (5 bases). Looked up from germline, CDR1 is ENHRY and CDR2 is SYGVKD. V was clipped by 5 bases and J by 2 bases, with 12 bases between them. CDR3 length: 14 amino acids. For the CDR3, the DNA is TGTGCCATCAGTCCAGGGTTAGGTAACACTGAAGCTTTCTTT. The encoded protein is CAISPGLGNTEAFF.